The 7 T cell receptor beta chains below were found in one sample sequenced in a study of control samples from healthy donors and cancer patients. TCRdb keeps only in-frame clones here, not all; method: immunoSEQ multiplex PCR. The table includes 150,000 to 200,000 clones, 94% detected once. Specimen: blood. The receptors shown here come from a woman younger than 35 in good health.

In DNA, the CDR3 is TGTGCCAGCAGCTCGAGCTCCTACGAGCAGTACTTC. Protein product: CASSSSSYEQYF. The rearrangement joins TRBV9 to TRBJ2-7, with D hard to call. CDR3 size: 12 residues. Germline assignment: CDR1 SGDLS and CDR2 YYNGEE. Trimming left V 4 bases short and J 0 bases short, with 5 bases between.

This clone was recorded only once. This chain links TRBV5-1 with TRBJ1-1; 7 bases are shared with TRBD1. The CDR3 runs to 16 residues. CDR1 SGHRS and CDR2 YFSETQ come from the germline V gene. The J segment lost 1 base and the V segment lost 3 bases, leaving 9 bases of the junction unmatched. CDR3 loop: CASSSRQGRGNTEAFF. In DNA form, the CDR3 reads TGCGCCAGCAGCTCTAGACAGGGCCGGGGGAACACTGAAGCTTTCTTT.

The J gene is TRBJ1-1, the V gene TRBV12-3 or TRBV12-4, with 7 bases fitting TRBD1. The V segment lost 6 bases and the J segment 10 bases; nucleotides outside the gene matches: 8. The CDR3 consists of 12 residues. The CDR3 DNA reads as TGTGCCAGCAGACTAAGGGGGCGCGGAGCTTTCTTT. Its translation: CASRLRGRGAFF.

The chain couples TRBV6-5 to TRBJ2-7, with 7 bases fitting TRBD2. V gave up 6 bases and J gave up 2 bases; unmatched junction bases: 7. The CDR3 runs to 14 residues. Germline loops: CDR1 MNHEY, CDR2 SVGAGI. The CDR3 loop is CASSRSGTAYEQYF. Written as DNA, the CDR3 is TGTGCCAGCAGCAGAAGCGGGACCGCCTACGAGCAGTACTTC.

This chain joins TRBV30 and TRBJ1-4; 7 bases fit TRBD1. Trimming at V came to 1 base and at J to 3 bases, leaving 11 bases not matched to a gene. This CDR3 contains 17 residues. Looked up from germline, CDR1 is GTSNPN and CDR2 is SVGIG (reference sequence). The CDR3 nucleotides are TGTGCCTGGAGTGGACGGGACAGCGGTGGATCTAATGAAAAACTGTTTTTT. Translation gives CAWSGRDSGGSNEKLFF.

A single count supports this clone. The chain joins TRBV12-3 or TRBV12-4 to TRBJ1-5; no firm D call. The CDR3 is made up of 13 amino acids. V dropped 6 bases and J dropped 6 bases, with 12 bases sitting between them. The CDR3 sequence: CASSGISGQPQHF. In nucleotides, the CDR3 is TGTGCCAGCAGCGGGATTAGTGGTCAGCCCCAGCATTTT.

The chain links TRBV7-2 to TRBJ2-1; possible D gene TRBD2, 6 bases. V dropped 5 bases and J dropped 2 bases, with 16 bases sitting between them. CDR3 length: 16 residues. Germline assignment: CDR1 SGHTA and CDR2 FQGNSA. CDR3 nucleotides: TGTGCCAGCAGCCATTCGACTTGGGGGGCCTACAATGAGCAGTTCTTC. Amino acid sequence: CASSHSTWGAYNEQFF.